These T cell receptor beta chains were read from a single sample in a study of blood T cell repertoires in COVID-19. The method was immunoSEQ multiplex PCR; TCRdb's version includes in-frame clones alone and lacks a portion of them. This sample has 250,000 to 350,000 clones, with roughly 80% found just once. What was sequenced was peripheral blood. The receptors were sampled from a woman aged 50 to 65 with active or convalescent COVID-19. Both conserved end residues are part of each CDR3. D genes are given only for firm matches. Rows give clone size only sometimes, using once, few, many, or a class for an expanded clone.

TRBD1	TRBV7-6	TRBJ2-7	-	TGTGCCAGCAGCTTAGGGACAGGGGTGCCCTACGAGCAGTACTTC	CASSLGTGVPYEQYF
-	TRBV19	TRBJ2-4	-	TGTGCCAGTAGTTTCGGACAACACGCGAACATTCAGTACTTC	CASSFGQHANIQYF
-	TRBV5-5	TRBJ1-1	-	TGTGCCAGCAGCCGGACACCAAACACTGAAGCTTTCTTT	CASSRTPNTEAFF
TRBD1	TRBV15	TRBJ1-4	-	TGTGCCACCAGCAGACGGGACAGGGGTGATGAAAAACTGTTTTTT	CATSRRDRGDEKLFF
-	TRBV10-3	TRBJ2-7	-	TGTGCCATCAGTGGCACGGGTCACGAGCAGTACTTC	CAISGTGHEQYF
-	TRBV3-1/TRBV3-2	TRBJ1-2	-	TGTGCCAGCAGCCGGACAGAGTTAGCTAACTATGGCTACACCTTC	CASSRTELANYGYTF
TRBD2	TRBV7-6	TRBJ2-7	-	TGTGCCAGCAGCTTAGCGGGGGGAGGGTTCCACGAGCAGTACTTC	CASSLAGGGFHEQYF
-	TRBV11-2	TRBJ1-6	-	TGTGCCAGCAGCTTTTTGGTAGATTCACCCCTCCACTTT	CASSFLVDSPLHF
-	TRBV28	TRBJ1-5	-	TGTGCCAGCAGTGGTAGGCTCCTAGGAGATAGCAATCAGCCCCAGCATTTT	CASSGRLLGDSNQPQHF
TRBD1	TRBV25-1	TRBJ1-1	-	TGTGCCAGCAGGGGGACAGGCTTCACTGAAGCTTTCTTT	CASRGTGFTEAFF
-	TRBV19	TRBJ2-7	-	TGTGCCAGTAGTCTCGGGTCGGGTCCCTCCTACGAGCAGTACTTC	CASSLGSGPSYEQYF
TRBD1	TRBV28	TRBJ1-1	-	TGTGCCAGCGGCCCGGTGGGACAGTCGAACACTGAAGCTTTCTTT	CASGPVGQSNTEAFF
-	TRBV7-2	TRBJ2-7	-	TGTGCCAGCAGCTTAGCGTATGGAGGAGGTGGGATGGGAGAGCAGTACTTC	CASSLAYGGGGMGEQYF
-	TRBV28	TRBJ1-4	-	TGTGCCAGCACCGGTGAAAAACTGTTTTTT	CASTGEKLFF
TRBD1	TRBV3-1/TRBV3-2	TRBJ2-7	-	TGTGCCAGCAGCCGCAAACAGGGGGCCCTCTACGAGCAGTACTTC	CASSRKQGALYEQYF
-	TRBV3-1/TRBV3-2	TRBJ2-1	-	TGTGCCAGCAGCCAAATGAATGGAGCGGCCTCCTACAATGAGCAGTTCTTC	CASSQMNGAASYNEQFF
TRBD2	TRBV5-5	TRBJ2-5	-	TGTGCCAGCAGCTTCCTAGCGGGAGTAAGGGAGACCCAGTACTTC	CASSFLAGVRETQYF
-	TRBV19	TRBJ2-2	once	TGTGCCAGCAGACACAGGGTAGGGACCGGGGAGCTGTTTTTT	CASRHRVGTGELFF
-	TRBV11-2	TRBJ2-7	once	TGTGCCAGCAGCGAAGGGGGGGGCGTCTACGAGCAGTACTTC	CASSEGGGVYEQYF
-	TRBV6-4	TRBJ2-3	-	TGTGCCAGCAGTGACTTTGGCGGGACAGATACGCAGTATTTT	CASSDFGGTDTQYF
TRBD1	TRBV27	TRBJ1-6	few	TGTGCCAGCGCACGGGACAGGGTTAATTCACCCCTCCACTTT	CASARDRVNSPLHF
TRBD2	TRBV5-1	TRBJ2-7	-	TGCGCCAGCAGCTTCGGACTAGCGGGCGGCTACGAGCAGTACTTC	CASSFGLAGGYEQYF
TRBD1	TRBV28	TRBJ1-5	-	TGTGCCAGCAGAAACGCAGGGGGAGGTATAAATCAGCCCCAGCATTTT	CASRNAGGGINQPQHF
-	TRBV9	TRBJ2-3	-	TGTGCCAGCAGCTCCTCCCTAGCGAAAGGGACAGATACGCAGTATTTT	CASSSSLAKGTDTQYF
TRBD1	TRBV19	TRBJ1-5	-	TGTGCCAGTAGACAGGGGCACAATCAGCCCCAGCATTTT	CASRQGHNQPQHF
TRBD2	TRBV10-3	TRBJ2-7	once	TGTGCCATCAGGACATCCGGGACTAGCGGGCGTCGGGAGCAGTACTTC	CAIRTSGTSGRREQYF
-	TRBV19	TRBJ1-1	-	TGTGCCAGTAGTCCTCGGGCAGGGGCGAACACTGAAGCTTTCTTT	CASSPRAGANTEAFF
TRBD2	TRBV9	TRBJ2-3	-	TGTGCCAGCAGCGTAGGAAGGAGCGGGAGGGTAACAGATACGCAGTATTTT	CASSVGRSGRVTDTQYF
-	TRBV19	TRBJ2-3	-	TGTGCCAGTACCCGGGACTTGCAAGATACGCAGTATTTT	CASTRDLQDTQYF
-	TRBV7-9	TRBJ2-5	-	TGTGCCAGCAGCTTAGGATGGAGTTGGGAGACCCAGTACTTC	CASSLGWSWETQYF
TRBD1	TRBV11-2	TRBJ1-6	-	TGTGCCAGCAGCCGGGGGACAGACTCCTATAATTCACCCCTCCACTTT	CASSRGTDSYNSPLHF
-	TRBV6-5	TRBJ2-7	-	TGTGCCAGCAGTTACCTCCCGCGGGTGGCGAACGAGCAGTACTTC	CASSYLPRVANEQYF
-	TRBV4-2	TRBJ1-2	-	TGTGCCAGCAGCCAATGGAGAAACTATGGCTACACCTTC	CASSQWRNYGYTF
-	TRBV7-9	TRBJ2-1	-	TGTGCCAGCAGCTTAGCGCTAGCTTCCTACAATGAGCAGTTCTTC	CASSLALASYNEQFF
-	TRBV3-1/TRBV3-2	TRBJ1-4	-	TGTGCCAGCAGCCCCCGTGGGAGGGAAAAACTGTTTTTT	CASSPRGREKLFF
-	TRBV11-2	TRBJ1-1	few	TGTGCCAGCAGCTTAGGAGGGGGGGACACTGAAGCTTTCTTT	CASSLGGGDTEAFF
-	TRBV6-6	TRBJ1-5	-	TGTGCCAGCAGTCTCTACAGGGCTAGTCAGCCCCAGCATTTT	CASSLYRASQPQHF
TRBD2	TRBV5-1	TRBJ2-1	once	TGCGCCAGCAGCCCGGGGACTAGCGGGAGGTTGAATGAGCAGTTCTTC	CASSPGTSGRLNEQFF
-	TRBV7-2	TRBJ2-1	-	TGTGCCAGCAGCTTAGACGGCGGCGGGATGGGCTACAATGAGCAGTTCTTC	CASSLDGGGMGYNEQFF
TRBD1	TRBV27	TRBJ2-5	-	TGTGCCAGCAGACGCCTCGGGACAGGGGGCCGGGAGACCCAGTACTTC	CASRRLGTGGRETQYF
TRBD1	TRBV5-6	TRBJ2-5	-	TGTGCCAGCAGCTTGATGGGACAGGGGCACGAGACCCAGTACTTC	CASSLMGQGHETQYF
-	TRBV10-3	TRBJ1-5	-	TGTGCCATCAGTGAAGGGAGGGGTGACCAGCCCCAGCATTTT	CAISEGRGDQPQHF
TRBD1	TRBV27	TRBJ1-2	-	TGTGCCAGCAGTTCCGGGACAGGACTCGGTGGCTACACCTTC	CASSSGTGLGGYTF
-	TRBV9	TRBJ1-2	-	TGTGCCAGCAGCCCTCCCCAGGGCGAGGGCTACACCTTC	CASSPPQGEGYTF
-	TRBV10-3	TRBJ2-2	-	TGTGCCATCAGAGAGGGGGTAGCGGCTGGGACCGGGGAGCTGTTTTTT	CAIREGVAAGTGELFF
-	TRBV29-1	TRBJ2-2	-	TGCAGCGTGCTCGGATCCTCTACTAGGACCAGGGAGCTGTTTTTT	CSVLGSSTRTRELFF
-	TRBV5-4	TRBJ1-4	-	TGTGCCAGCAGCTTGTATGCAACTAATGAAAAACTGTTTTTT	CASSLYATNEKLFF
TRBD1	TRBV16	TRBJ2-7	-	TGTGCCAGCAGCCCCGTGGGACAGTTAAGCTACGAGCAGTACTTC	CASSPVGQLSYEQYF
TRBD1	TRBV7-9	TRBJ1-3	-	TGTGCCAGCAGTTACGACAGGGGGATTGGAAACACCATATATTTT	CASSYDRGIGNTIYF